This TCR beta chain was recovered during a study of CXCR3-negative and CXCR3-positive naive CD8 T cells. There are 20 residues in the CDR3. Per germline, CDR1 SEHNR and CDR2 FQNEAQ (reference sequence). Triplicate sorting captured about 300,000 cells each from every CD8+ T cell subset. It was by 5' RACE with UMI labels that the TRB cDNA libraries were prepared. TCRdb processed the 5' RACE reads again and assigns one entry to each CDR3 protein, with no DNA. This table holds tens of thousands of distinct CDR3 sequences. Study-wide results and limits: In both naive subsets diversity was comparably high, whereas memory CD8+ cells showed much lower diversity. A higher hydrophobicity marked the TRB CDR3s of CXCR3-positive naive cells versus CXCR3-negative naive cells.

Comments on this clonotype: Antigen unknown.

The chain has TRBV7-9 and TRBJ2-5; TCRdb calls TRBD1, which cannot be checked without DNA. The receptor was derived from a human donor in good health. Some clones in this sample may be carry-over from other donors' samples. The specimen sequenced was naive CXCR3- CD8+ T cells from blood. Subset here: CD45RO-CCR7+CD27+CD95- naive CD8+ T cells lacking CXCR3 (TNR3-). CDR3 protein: CASSFGRTGGILKDQETQYF.